The 9 T cell receptor beta chains below come from one sample, sequenced in a study of OX40 agonist ivuxolimab in advanced cancers. Sequencing used immunoSEQ multiplex PCR; TCRdb keeps in-frame clones, though not all of them. Of more than 75,000 clones detected, roughly 87% appear once; the ten largest clones hold 0.3% to 0.4%. The material sequenced was CD4+ or CD8+ T cells sorted from blood, taken in a trial of the OX40 agonist ivuxolimab. These receptors all stem from an adult with an advanced solid tumor such as melanoma, head and neck, liver or kidney cancer.

This clone has a single count. This chain links TRBV27 with TRBJ1-5; D is undetermined. The CDR3 is made up of 15 amino acids. The V and J ends lost 6 bases and 3 bases respectively, with 15 bases between them. CDR1 is MNHEY and CDR2 is SMNVEV in the germline V gene (reference sequence). The CDR3 nucleotides are TGTGCCAGCAGGACAAATTCAGGTTTCAATCAGCCCCAGCATTTT. Translation: CASRTNSGFNQPQHF.

The chain carries TRBV18 and TRBJ2-2; D is unresolved. This CDR3 is 14 amino acids long. The V end lost 1 base, the J end lost 6 bases, and 9 bases lay between the germline ends. CDR1 KGHSH and CDR2 LQKENI come from the germline V gene. CDR3 in DNA: TGTGCCAGCTCACCACTCGCTTCGGCCGGGGAGCTGTTTTTT. Translated, it gives CASSPLASAGELFF. Full variable domain (rest looked up from reference TRBV18 and TRBJ2-2): NAGVMQNPRHLVRRRGQEARLRCSPMKGHSHVYWYRQLPEEGLKFMVYLQKENIIDESGMPKERFSAEFPKEGPSILRIQQVVRGDSAAYFCASSPLASAGELFFGEGSRLTVL.

The V and J genes are TRBV2 and TRBJ1-5; D ambiguous. The germline CDR1 and CDR2 sequences are SNHLY and FYNNEI. V was trimmed by 5 bases and J by 0 bases, leaving 11 bases between them. CDR3 length: 15 amino acids. The CDR3 DNA reads TGTGCCAGCAGTAGACTTACAAATAGCAATCAGCCCCAGCATTTT. Translated: CASSRLTNSNQPQHF.

The rearrangement joins TRBV7-2 to TRBJ2-7, with D perhaps assigned TRBD1 or TRBD2 (6 bases each). V lost 4 bases and J 3 bases, leaving 16 bases between the germline ends. The length of the CDR3 is 15 residues. Looked up from germline, CDR1 is SGHTA and CDR2 is FQGNSA. The CDR3 DNA follows: TGTGCCAGCAGCTCCCGGAGGGACAACCTCTACGAGCAGTACGTC. Amino acids: CASSSRRDNLYEQYV.

The chain recombines TRBV25-1 with TRBJ2-3; D perhaps matches TRBD2 (5 bases). The CDR3 loop spans 12 amino acids. Deletions cut 1 base from V and 8 bases from J, with 7 bases between. The germline CDR1 and CDR2 sequences are MGHDK and SYGVNS. The CDR3 sequence is CASSESEVTQYF. As DNA, the CDR3 is TGTGCCAGCAGTGAATCGGAGGTTACGCAGTATTTT.

The chain couples TRBV5-4 to TRBJ2-4; D is uncertain. Germline loops: CDR1 SGHNT, CDR2 YYREEE (reference sequence). V lost 2 bases and J 2 bases, leaving 17 bases between the germline ends. The CDR3 spans 17 residues. The CDR3 DNA follows: TGTGCCAGCAGCTTACCCCCGGCCCCCGGAACCAAAAACATTCAGTACTTC. Protein: CASSLPPAPGTKNIQYF.

This clone was seen more than once but under ten times. The chain couples TRBV6-1 to TRBJ1-1; tentatively, D is TRBD1 (5 bases). Looked up from germline, CDR1 is MNHNS and CDR2 is SASEGT. The ends were cut back, 6 bases at V and 3 bases at J, with 14 bases in the middle. The CDR3 has 14 residues. The CDR3 coding sequence is TGTGCCAGCAGCCGACAGTGGCAGGACACTGAAGCTTTCTTT. Its protein product is CASSRQWQDTEAFF.

This clone appeared once. The chain joins TRBV5-8 to TRBJ2-1; D unresolved. The CDR3 contains 15 residues. Germline-derived CDR1 and CDR2 are SGHTS and YDEGEE. V lost 4 bases and J lost 10, with 21 bases in between. In nucleotides, the CDR3 is TGTGCCAGCAGCCCTGTTTGGACCAAAGCGAGGGAGCAGTTCTTC. Translated: CASSPVWTKAREQFF.

The rearrangement uses TRBV28 and TRBJ1-2; unclear D gene. Germline V lookup: CDR1 MDHEN, CDR2 SYDVKM. This CDR3 spans 12 amino acids. V lost 6 bases, J lost 4 bases, and 9 bases lay in between. CDR3 protein: CASSPEAYGYTF. CDR3 in DNA: TGTGCCAGCAGCCCAGAGGCCTATGGCTACACCTTC.